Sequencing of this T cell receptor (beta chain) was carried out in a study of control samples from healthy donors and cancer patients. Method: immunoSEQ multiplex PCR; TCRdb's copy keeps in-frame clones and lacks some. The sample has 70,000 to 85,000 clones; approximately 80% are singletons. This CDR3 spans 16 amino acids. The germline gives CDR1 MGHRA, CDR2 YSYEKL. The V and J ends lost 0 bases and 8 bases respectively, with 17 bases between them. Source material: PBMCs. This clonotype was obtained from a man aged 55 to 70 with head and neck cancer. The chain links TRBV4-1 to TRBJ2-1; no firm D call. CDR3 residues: CASSQDRSVLRDEQFF. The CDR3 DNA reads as TGCGCCAGCAGCCAAGATCGCAGCGTTCTTCGGGATGAGCAGTTCTTC.